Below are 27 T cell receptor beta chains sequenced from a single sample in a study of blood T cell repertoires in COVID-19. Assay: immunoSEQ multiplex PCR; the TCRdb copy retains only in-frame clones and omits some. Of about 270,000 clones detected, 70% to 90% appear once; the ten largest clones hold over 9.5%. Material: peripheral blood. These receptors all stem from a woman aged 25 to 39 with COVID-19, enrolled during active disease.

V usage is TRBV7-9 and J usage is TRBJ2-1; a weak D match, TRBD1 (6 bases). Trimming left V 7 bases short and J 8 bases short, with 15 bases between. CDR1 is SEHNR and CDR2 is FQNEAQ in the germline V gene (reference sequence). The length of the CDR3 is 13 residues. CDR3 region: CASKPGERDEQFF. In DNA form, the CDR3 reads TGTGCCAGCAAGCCAGGGGAAAGGGATGAGCAGTTCTTC.

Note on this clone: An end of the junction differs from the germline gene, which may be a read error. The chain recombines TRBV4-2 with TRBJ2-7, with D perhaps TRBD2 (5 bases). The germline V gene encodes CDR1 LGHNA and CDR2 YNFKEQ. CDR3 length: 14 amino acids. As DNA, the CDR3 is TGTGCCAGCAGTCAAGAGGTCGGGGCCTACGAGCAGTACTTC. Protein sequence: CASSQEVGAYEQYF.

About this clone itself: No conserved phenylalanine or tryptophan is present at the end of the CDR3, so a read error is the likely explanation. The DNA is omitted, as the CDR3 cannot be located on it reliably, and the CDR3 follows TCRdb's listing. The CDR3 sequence: CASSQTLGTSGGAYEQHL. The genes are TRBV4-1 and TRBJ2-7; the table gives TRBD2 as D, unverified against the DNA. The CDR3 region is 18 residues in length, termini included. The germline gives CDR1 MGHRA, CDR2 YSYEKL.

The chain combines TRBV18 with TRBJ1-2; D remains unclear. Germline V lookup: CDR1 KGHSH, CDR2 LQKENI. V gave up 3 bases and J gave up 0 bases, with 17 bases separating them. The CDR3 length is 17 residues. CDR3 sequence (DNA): TGTGCCAGCTCACCCACCCCCCTTGGAGGGACTAACTATGGCTACACCTTC. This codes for CASSPTPLGGTNYGYTF.

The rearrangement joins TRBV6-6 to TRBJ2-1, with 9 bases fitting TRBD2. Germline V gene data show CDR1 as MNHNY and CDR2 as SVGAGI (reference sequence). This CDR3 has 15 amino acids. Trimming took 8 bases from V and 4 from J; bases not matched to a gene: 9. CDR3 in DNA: TGTGCCAGCGTTAACCGGGCGGGGGGGTACAATGAGCAGTTCTTC. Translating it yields CASVNRAGGYNEQFF.

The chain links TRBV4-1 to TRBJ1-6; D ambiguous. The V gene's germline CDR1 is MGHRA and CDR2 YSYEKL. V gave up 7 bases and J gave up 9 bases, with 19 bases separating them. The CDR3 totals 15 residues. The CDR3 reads CASNLQRGIGSPLHF. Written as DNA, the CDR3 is TGCGCCAGCAACCTACAGAGAGGGATCGGTTCACCCCTCCACTTT.

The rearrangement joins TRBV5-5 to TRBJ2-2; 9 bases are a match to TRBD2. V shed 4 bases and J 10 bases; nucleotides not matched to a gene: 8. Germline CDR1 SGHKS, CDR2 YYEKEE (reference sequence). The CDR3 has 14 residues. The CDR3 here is CASSPGRGGPELFF. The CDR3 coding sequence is TGTGCCAGCAGCCCGGGGCGGGGGGGCCCGGAGCTGTTTTTT.

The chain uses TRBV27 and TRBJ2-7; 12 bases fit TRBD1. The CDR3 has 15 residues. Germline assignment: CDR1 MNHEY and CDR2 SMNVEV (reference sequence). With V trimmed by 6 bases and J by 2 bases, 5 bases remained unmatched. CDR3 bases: TGTGCCAGCAGAAGAGGGACAGGGGGCACCTACGAGCAGTACTTC. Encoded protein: CASRRGTGGTYEQYF.

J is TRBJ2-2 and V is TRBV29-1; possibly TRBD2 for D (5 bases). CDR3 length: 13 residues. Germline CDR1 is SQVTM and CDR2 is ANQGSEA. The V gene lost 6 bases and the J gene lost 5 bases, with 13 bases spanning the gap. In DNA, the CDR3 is TGCAGCGTAACAGCGACGGGGACCGGGGAGCTGTTTTTT. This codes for CSVTATGTGELFF.

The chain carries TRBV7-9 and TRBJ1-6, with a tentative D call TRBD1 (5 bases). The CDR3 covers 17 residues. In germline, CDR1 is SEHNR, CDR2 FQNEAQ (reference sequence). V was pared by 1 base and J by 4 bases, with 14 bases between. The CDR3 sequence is CASSLVQGAIYNSPLHF. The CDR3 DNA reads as TGTGCCAGCAGCTTAGTCCAGGGTGCAATTTATAATTCACCCCTCCACTTT. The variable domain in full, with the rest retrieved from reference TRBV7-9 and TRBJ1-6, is DTGVSQNPRHKITKRGQNVTFRCDPISEHNRLYWYRQTLGQGPEFLTYFQNEAQLEKSRLLSDRFSAERPKGSFSTLEIQRTEQGDSAMYLCASSLVQGAIYNSPLHFGNGTRLTVT.

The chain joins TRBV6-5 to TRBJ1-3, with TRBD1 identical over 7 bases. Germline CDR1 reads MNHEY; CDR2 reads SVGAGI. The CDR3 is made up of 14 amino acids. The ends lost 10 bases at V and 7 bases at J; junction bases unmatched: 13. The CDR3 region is CATSVKWDSNTIYF. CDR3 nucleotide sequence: TGTGCCACCTCAGTTAAGTGGGACAGCAACACCATATATTTT.

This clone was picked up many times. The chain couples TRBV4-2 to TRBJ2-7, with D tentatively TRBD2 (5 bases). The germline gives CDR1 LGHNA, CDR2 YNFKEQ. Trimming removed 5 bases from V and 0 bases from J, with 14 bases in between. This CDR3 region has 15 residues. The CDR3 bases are TGTGCCAGCAGCGCACACATAGCGTTCTCCTACGAGCAGTACTTC. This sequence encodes CASSAHIAFSYEQYF.

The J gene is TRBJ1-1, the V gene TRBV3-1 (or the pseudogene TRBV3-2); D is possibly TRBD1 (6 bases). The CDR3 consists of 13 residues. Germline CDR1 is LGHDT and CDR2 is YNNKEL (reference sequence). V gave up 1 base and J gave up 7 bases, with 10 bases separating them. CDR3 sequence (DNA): TGTGCCAGCAGCCAAGGAGGGGACATTGAAGCTTTCTTT. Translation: CASSQGGDIEAFF.

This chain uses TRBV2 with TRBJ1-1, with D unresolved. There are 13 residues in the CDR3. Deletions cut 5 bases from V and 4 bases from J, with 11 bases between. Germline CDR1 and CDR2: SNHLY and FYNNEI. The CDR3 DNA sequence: TGTGCCAGCAGTACTGTGGAGGGCACTGAAGCTTTCTTT. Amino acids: CASSTVEGTEAFF.

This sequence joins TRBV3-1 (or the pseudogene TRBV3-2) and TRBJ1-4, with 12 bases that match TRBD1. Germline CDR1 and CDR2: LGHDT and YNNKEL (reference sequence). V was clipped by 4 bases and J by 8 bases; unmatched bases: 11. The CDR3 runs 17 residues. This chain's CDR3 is CASSPGPGTGGREKLFF. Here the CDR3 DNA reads TGTGCCAGCAGCCCTGGTCCCGGGACAGGGGGCCGAGAAAAACTGTTTTTT.

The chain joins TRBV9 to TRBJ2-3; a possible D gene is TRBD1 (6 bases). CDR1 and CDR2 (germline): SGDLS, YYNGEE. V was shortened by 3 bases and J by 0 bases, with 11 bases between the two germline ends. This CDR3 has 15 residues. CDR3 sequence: CASSGGLSSTDTQYF. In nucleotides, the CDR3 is TGTGCCAGCAGCGGGGGGCTCTCTAGCACAGATACGCAGTATTTT.

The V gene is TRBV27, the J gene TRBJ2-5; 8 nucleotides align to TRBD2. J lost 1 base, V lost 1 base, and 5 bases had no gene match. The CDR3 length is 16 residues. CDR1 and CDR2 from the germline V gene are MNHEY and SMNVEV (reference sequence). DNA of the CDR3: TGTGCCAGCAGTTTATTTAGCGGGGCGATCCAAGAGACCCAGTACTTC. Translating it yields CASSLFSGAIQETQYF.

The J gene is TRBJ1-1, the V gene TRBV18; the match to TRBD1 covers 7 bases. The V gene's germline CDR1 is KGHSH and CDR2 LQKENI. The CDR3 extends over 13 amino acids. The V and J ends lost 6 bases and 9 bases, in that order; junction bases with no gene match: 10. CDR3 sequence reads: CASSPDRASQAFF. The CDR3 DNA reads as TGTGCCAGCTCGCCCGACAGGGCTTCCCAAGCTTTCTTT. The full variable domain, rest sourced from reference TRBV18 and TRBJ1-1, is NAGVMQNPRHLVRRRGQEARLRCSPMKGHSHVYWYRQLPEEGLKFMVYLQKENIIDESGMPKERFSAEFPKEGPSILRIQQVVRGDSAAYFCASSPDRASQAFFGQGTRLTVV.

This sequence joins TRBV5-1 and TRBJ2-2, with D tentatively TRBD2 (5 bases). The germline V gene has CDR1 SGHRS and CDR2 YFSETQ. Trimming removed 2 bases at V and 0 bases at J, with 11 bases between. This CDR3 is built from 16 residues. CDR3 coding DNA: TGCGCCAGCAGCTTAGGACTGGTCGCGAACACCGGGGAGCTGTTTTTT. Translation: CASSLGLVANTGELFF.

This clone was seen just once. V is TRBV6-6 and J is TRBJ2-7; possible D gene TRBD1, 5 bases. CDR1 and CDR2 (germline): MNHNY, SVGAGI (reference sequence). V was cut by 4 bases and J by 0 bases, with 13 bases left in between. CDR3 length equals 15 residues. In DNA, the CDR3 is TGTGCCAGCAGTTCCAGCGACAGCAGCTCCTACGAGCAGTACTTC. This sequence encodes CASSSSDSSSYEQYF.

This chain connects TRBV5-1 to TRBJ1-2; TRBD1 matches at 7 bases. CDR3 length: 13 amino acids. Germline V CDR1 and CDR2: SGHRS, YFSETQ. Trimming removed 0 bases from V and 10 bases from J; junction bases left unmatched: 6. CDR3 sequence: CASSLGQGSFYTF. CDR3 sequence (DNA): TGCGCCAGCAGCTTGGGACAGGGATCCTTCTACACCTTC.

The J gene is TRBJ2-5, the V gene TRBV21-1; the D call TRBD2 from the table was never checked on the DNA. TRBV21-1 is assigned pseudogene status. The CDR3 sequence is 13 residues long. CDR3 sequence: CASSLYDQETQYF. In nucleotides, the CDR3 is TGTGCCAGCAGCCTTTATGACCAAGAGACCCAGTACTTC.

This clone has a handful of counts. As DNA, the CDR3 is TGTGCCAGCAGTTTTACCGGGACATCGTACTTC. Amino acid sequence: CASSFTGTSYF. The chain links TRBV28 to TRBJ2-7; D is possibly TRBD1 (6 bases). Germline CDR1 and CDR2: MDHEN and SYDVKM. The CDR3 sequence is 11 residues long. The V end was cut by 3 bases, the J end by 12 bases, with 12 bases between.

The CDR3, as DNA: TGTGCCACCAGCGGGTGGGGGGGCGCGGATACGCAGTATTTT. Translating gives CATSGWGGADTQYF. The gene calls are TRBV15 and TRBJ2-3; D is possibly TRBD2 (7 bases). Trimming stripped 5 bases from V and 6 bases from J, with 15 bases between. This CDR3 is built from 14 residues. From germline, CDR1 is LNHNV and CDR2 YYDKDF (reference sequence). Complete variable domain (other parts from reference TRBV15 and TRBJ2-3): DAMVIQNPRYQVTQFGKPVTLSCSQTLNHNVMYWYQQKSSQAPKLLFHYYDKDFNNEADTPDNFQSRRPNTSFCFLDIRSPGLGDTAMYLCATSGWGGADTQYFGPGTRLTVL.

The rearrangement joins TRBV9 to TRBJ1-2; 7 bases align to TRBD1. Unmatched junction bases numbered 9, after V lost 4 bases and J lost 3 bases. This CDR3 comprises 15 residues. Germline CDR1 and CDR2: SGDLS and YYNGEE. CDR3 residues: CASSHNLGTDYGYTF. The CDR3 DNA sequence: TGTGCCAGCAGCCACAATTTAGGGACAGACTATGGCTACACCTTC.

The CDR3 reads CASSLDPGRASGNTIYF. CDR3 nucleotides: TGTGCCAGCAGCTTAGATCCCGGCAGGGCCTCTGGAAACACCATATATTTT. The rearrangement links TRBV5-6 to TRBJ1-3, with D possibly being TRBD1 (5 bases). V lost 2 bases and J 0 bases, leaving 15 bases between the germline ends. The length of the CDR3 is 17 residues. Germline V gene lookup returns CDR1 SGHDT and CDR2 YYEEEE.

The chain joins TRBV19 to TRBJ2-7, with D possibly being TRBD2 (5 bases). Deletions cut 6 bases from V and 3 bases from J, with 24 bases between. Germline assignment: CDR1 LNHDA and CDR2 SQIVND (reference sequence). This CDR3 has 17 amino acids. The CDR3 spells CASSEKDSTINNYEQYF. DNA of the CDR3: TGTGCCAGTAGCGAAAAGGACTCCACCATCAATAACTACGAGCAGTACTTC.